Included here is one T cell receptor (beta chain) sequence, with context. No antigen is known for it. Germline CDR1 is MDHEN and CDR2 is SYDVKM. The CDR3 contains 13 residues. Unmatched junction bases numbered 7, after V lost 4 bases and J lost 8 bases. These data are taken from a study of T-cell memory formation after mild COVID-19. General observations from the study: Whether day 37 second-wave clones are SARS-CoV-2-specific was not confirmed.

UMIs and sample barcodes were carried by the TCR alpha and TCR beta cDNA libraries that 5'RACE produced using constant-segment primers. One entry per CDR3 protein, called by TCRdb with MiXCR from the 5' RACE reads. Of under 300,000 distinct CDR3 sequences in the sample, roughly 18% were seen once. The clonotype comes from a man aged 18 to 30 who had mild COVID-19 (a few samples of this study predate the infection). Cell type and time point are not known. Material: PBMCs or a T cell subset sorted from them (not recorded which). The chain uses TRBV28 and TRBJ1-2; 7 bases are shared with TRBD1. CDR3 in DNA: TGTGCCAGCAGTTACAGGGGCTTTGGGGGCTACACCTTC. Its translation: CASSYRGFGGYTF.